Below, 20 T cell receptor beta chains from the same sample are listed, as sequenced in a study of blood T cell repertoires in COVID-19. Libraries were prepared by immunoSEQ multiplex PCR; TCRdb keeps only in-frame clonotypes and omits some of them. The sample yields over 120,000 clones, around 86% seen once. The sample taken for sequencing was PBMCs or T cells enriched from blood (not recorded which). Receptor source: a man between 60 and 70 years old who had recovered from COVID-19.

The CDR3 here is CASSPDGQGASSPLHF. The CDR3 DNA reads as TGCGCCAGCAGCCCGGACGGACAGGGGGCGAGTTCACCCCTCCACTTT. This chain links TRBV5-1 with TRBJ1-6, with TRBD1 matching over 11 bases. Trimming at V came to 4 bases and at J to 9 bases, leaving 9 bases not matched to a gene. CDR3 size: 16 residues. Germline V gene lookup returns CDR1 SGHRS and CDR2 YFSETQ.

The gene calls are TRBV29-1 and TRBJ2-7; 8 bases match TRBD2. The germline V gene has CDR1 SQVTM and CDR2 ANQGSEA. The trim removed 7 bases at V and 2 bases at J, leaving 13 bases unmatched. The CDR3 is made up of 15 amino acids. The CDR3 DNA sequence: TGCAGCGGTCCGGGGGGGGCTCGGATCACCTACGAGCAGTACTTC. Translation gives CSGPGGARITYEQYF.

This chain connects TRBV2 to TRBJ2-7; D may be TRBD1 (5 bases). Germline CDR1 and CDR2: SNHLY and FYNNEI. The CDR3 runs 13 residues. The V and J ends lost 5 bases and 3 bases respectively, with 11 bases between them. CDR3 protein: CASSRPGNYEQYF. The CDR3, as DNA: TGTGCCAGCAGTCGTCCAGGGAACTACGAGCAGTACTTC.

The rearrangement links TRBV7-9 to TRBJ2-6, with no clear D. V was cut by 4 bases and J by 0 bases, with 10 bases left in between. The CDR3 has 16 residues. Germline assignment: CDR1 SEHNR and CDR2 FQNEAQ (reference sequence). The CDR3 sequence is CASSSPTSSGANVLTF. In nucleotides, the CDR3 is TGTGCCAGCAGCTCCCCAACAAGCTCTGGGGCCAACGTCCTGACTTTC. Looking up the rest from reference TRBV7-9 and TRBJ2-6 gives the full variable domain: DTGVSQNPRHKITKRGQNVTFRCDPISEHNRLYWYRQTLGQGPEFLTYFQNEAQLEKSRLLSDRFSAERPKGSFSTLEIQRTEQGDSAMYLCASSSPTSSGANVLTFGAGSRLTVL.

The V call is TRBV19, the J call TRBJ1-5; possibly TRBD1 for D (5 bases). The CDR3 contains 19 residues. Germline CDR1 and CDR2: LNHDA and SQIVND (reference sequence). Trimming took 1 base from V and 0 from J, leaving 19 bases between them. The CDR3: CASSIVPSGGLFSNQPQHF. The DNA for the CDR3 is TGTGCCAGTAGTATAGTCCCCTCCGGGGGACTTTTTAGCAATCAGCCCCAGCATTTT.

CDR3 DNA sequence: TGTGCCAGCAGTTTAGGGGGGGCCCGTGAAAAACTGTTTTTT. Protein sequence: CASSLGGAREKLFF. The chain links TRBV27 to TRBJ1-4; a weak D match, TRBD1 (6 bases). Germline CDR1 MNHEY, CDR2 SMNVEV (reference sequence). Between the trimmed V and J ends, which lost 2 bases and 7 bases, there was a span of 11 bases. The length of the CDR3 is 14 residues.

This chain links TRBV19 with TRBJ2-7, with D unresolved. V was trimmed by 4 bases and J by 0 bases, leaving 16 bases between them. The germline gives CDR1 LNHDA, CDR2 SQIVND (reference sequence). The CDR3 extends over 16 amino acids. The DNA for the CDR3 is TGTGCCAGTAGTAGAGCATTGGGCAGTAGCTCCTACGAGCAGTACTTC. It specifies CASSRALGSSSYEQYF.

This clone was seen more than once but under ten times. V usage is TRBV24-1 and J usage is TRBJ2-2; 9 bases align to TRBD1. Germline CDR1 and CDR2: KGHDR and SFDVKD. V lost 1 base to trimming and J lost 6 bases; unmatched junction nucleotides: 2. The CDR3 contains 15 residues. The CDR3 sequence: CATSDFGDRAGELFF. The CDR3 coding sequence is TGTGCCACCAGTGATTTCGGGGACAGGGCCGGGGAGCTGTTTTTT.

The gene calls are TRBV6-1 and TRBJ2-7, with 8 bases aligning to TRBD2. This CDR3 region has 17 residues. The V gene's germline CDR1 is MNHNS and CDR2 SASEGT. V lost 0 bases and J lost 2; bases outside the gene matches: 9. The CDR3 region is CASSEASGGFWTYEQYF. CDR3 sequence (DNA): TGTGCCAGCAGTGAAGCGAGCGGGGGATTCTGGACCTACGAGCAGTACTTC.

The V and J genes are TRBV6-5 and TRBJ1-5; TRBD1 is a possible D gene (5 bases). Germline V lookup: CDR1 MNHEY, CDR2 SVGAGI. The CDR3 length is 15 residues. V was shortened by 7 bases and J by 0 bases, with 13 bases between the two germline ends. CDR3 nucleotides: TGTGCCAGCAACACGGGGGGTTATAGCAATCAGCCCCAGCATTTT. This gives the protein CASNTGGYSNQPQHF.

In its sample, this clone was seen a few times. As DNA, the CDR3 is TGTGCCAGTAGTATAGTGGGACTAGCAAACACCGGGGAGCTGTTTTTT. This encodes CASSIVGLANTGELFF. The chain links TRBV19 to TRBJ2-2; 9 nucleotides match TRBD2. Germline CDR1 reads LNHDA; CDR2 reads SQIVND (reference sequence). Unmatched junction bases numbered 2, after V lost 1 base and J lost 2 bases. The CDR3 sequence is 16 residues long.

The chain uses TRBV20-1 and TRBJ2-1, with 12 bases identical to TRBD2. The V segment lost 3 bases and the J segment 10 bases; nucleotides outside the gene matches: 7. Germline V CDR1 and CDR2: DFQATT, SNEGSKA (reference sequence). The CDR3 loop spans 14 amino acids. CDR3 nucleotide sequence: TGCAGTGCTAGTCGGACTAGCGGGGCGGGGGAGCAGTTCTTC. The encoded protein is CSASRTSGAGEQFF.

The chain recombines TRBV7-9 with TRBJ1-4, with TRBD1 as a possible D gene (6 bases). The V gene's germline CDR1 is SEHNR and CDR2 FQNEAQ (reference sequence). With 10 bases removed from V and 3 bases from J, the gap between germline ends came to 12 bases. This CDR3 is built from 13 residues. This CDR3 is CATQGAANEKLFF. The CDR3 DNA reads as TGTGCCACACAGGGTGCAGCTAATGAAAAACTGTTTTTT.

The rearrangement uses TRBV19 and TRBJ1-2, with D perhaps matching TRBD1 (6 bases). Germline V lookup: CDR1 LNHDA, CDR2 SQIVND (reference sequence). Trimming left V 3 bases short and J 2 bases short, with 13 bases between. The CDR3 has 15 residues. CDR3 sequence reads: CASSIASTGNYGYTF. CDR3 coding DNA: TGTGCCAGTAGTATCGCGTCGACAGGCAACTATGGCTACACCTTC.

The CDR3 here is CAWGYGGASGELFF. The CDR3 bases are TGTGCCTGGGGATACGGGGGGGCCTCAGGGGAGCTGTTTTTT. The V gene is TRBV30, the J gene TRBJ2-2; 8 nucleotides align to TRBD2. V gave up 5 bases and J gave up 8 bases; unmatched junction bases: 10. Per germline, CDR1 GTSNPN and CDR2 SVGIG (reference sequence). The CDR3 consists of 14 residues. The full variable domain, rest sourced from reference TRBV30 and TRBJ2-2, is SQTIHQWPATLVQPVGSPLSLECTVEGTSNPNLYWYRQAAGRGLQLLFYSVGIGQISSEVPQNLSASRPQDRQFILSSKKLLLSDSGFYLCAWGYGGASGELFFGEGSRLTVL.

The chain couples TRBV30 to TRBJ2-1; D remains unclear. The CDR3 covers 14 residues. The V end was cut by 1 base, the J end by 6 bases, with 13 bases between. Germline CDR1 and CDR2: GTSNPN and SVGIG (reference sequence). The CDR3 bases are TGTGCCTGGAGTGCAGAACAGTTCCCCAATGAGCAGTTCTTC. The encoded protein is CAWSAEQFPNEQFF. Variable domain in full (rest from reference TRBV30 and TRBJ2-1): SQTIHQWPATLVQPVGSPLSLECTVEGTSNPNLYWYRQAAGRGLQLLFYSVGIGQISSEVPQNLSASRPQDRQFILSSKKLLLSDSGFYLCAWSAEQFPNEQFFGPGTRLTVL.

In this sample, this clone turned up a few times. The chain joins TRBV15 to TRBJ2-5; TRBD2 aligns across 7 bases. Germline lookup yields CDR1 LNHNV and CDR2 YYDKDF (reference sequence). CDR3 length equals 14 residues. J was trimmed by 1 base and V by 8 bases; bases with no gene match: 7. The CDR3 DNA reads TGTGCCACCGGAGCGGGATCTACCCAAGAGACCCAGTACTTC. It yields the protein CATGAGSTQETQYF. Using reference TRBV15 and TRBJ2-5 for the parts outside the CDR3, the full variable domain is DAMVIQNPRYQVTQFGKPVTLSCSQTLNHNVMYWYQQKSSQAPKLLFHYYDKDFNNEADTPDNFQSRRPNTSFCFLDIRSPGLGDTAMYLCATGAGSTQETQYFGPGTRLLVL.

The chain combines TRBV5-1 with TRBJ2-7, with 10 bases matching TRBD1. In germline, CDR1 is SGHRS, CDR2 YFSETQ. V trimming: 4 bases; J trimming: 1 base; junction bases outside the gene matches: 8. The CDR3 is 16 residues long. The CDR3 sequence: CASSTRQGARSYEQYF. In nucleotides, the CDR3 is TGCGCCAGCAGCACCCGACAGGGGGCGCGTTCCTACGAGCAGTACTTC.

The rearrangement links TRBV4-1 to TRBJ1-4, with D maybe TRBD1 (5 bases). CDR1 is MGHRA, CDR2 YSYEKL, per germline. The length of the CDR3 is 17 residues. The germline V and J ends were trimmed by 1 base and 0 bases, with 12 bases remaining between them. The CDR3 DNA reads as TGCGCCAGCAGCCAAGCCCGGGGGGGGACAACTAATGAAAAACTGTTTTTT. Encoded protein: CASSQARGGTTNEKLFF.

This sequence joins TRBV29-1 and TRBJ1-1; 7 bases are a match to TRBD1. CDR1 and CDR2 from the germline V gene are SQVTM and ANQGSEA. There are 13 residues in the CDR3. The J segment lost 5 bases and the V segment lost 7 bases, leaving 10 bases of the junction unmatched. In DNA, the CDR3 is TGCAGCGCGGAGAGACAGGGCGGAACTGAAGCTTTCTTT. Protein product: CSAERQGGTEAFF.